This T cell receptor (beta chain) was identified during a study of naive and memory T cell subsets. TCR cDNA received a 3' ligated oligonucleotide that carried a UMI. Whole blood, roughly 2.5 ml, came from adult healthy volunteers. Ligated cDNA underwent four rounds of PCR with nested alpha and beta constant region primers and SP2. For blood and skin samples, reverse transcription used TCR alpha and beta constant primers. TCRdb reprocessed the UMI-ligation and nested PCR reads via MiXCR and lists one record per CDR3 protein. The repertoire includes about 26,000 distinct CDR3 sequences, 4% to 6.5% of them detected once, and 7% to 8% sits in the top ten. About this clonotype: Its antigen remains unidentified.

CDR1 and CDR2 from the germline V gene are MNHEY and SVGEGT. Trimming took 7 bases from V and 5 from J, leaving 12 bases between them. There are 13 residues in the CDR3. Study-level points and caveats: This RNA-based method may be sensitive to activation-related transcript changes.

Sequencing input: blood. This TCR came from an adult in good health. The chain employs TRBV6-2 or TRBV6-3 and TRBJ1-5; D unclear. The CDR3 reads CASTLTGHQPQHF. In nucleotides, the CDR3 is TGTGCCAGCACTCTTACCGGGCATCAGCCCCAGCATTTT.